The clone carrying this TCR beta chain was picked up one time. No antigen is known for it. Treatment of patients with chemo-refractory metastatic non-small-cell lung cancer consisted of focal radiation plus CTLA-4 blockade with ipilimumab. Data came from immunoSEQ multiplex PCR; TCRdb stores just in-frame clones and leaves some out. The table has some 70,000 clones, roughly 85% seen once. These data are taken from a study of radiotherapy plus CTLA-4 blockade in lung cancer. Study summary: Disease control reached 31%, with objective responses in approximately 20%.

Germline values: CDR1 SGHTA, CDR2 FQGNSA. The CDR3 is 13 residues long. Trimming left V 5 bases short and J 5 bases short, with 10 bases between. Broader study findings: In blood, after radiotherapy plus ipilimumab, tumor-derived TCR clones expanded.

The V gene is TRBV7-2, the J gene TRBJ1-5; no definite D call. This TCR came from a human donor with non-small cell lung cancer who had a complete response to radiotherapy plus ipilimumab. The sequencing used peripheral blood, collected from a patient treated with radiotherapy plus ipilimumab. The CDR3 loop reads CASSLNSDQPQHF. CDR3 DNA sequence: TGTGCCAGCAGCCTTAACAGCGATCAGCCCCAGCATTTT. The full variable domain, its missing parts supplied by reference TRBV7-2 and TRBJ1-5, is GAGVSQSPSNKVTEKGKDVELRCDPISGHTALYWYRQSLGQGLEFLIYFQGNSAPDKSGLPSDRFSAERTGGSVSTLTIQRTQQEDSAVYLCASSLNSDQPQHFGDGTRLSIL.